The 9 T cell receptor beta chains given below trace back to one sample, sequenced in a study of T cell responses to AZD1222 COVID-19 vaccine. Method: immunoSEQ multiplex PCR; TCRdb's copy keeps in-frame clones and lacks some. This table has 110,000 to 150,000 clones, about 91% appearing once. The material sequenced was peripheral blood, taken on day 0 of AZD1222 vaccination. These receptors all come from an adult in good health.

The chain joins TRBV28 to TRBJ2-7; the D is unclear. Per germline, CDR1 MDHEN and CDR2 SYDVKM. V lost 2 bases and J lost 3, with 8 bases in between. This CDR3 has 13 amino acids. The CDR3 DNA reads TGTGCCAGCAGTTTAAACGGCTACTACGAGCAGTACTTC. Protein sequence: CASSLNGYYEQYF.

The rearrangement uses TRBV4-2 and TRBJ2-5, with D possibly called TRBD1 or TRBD2 (5 bases each). V dropped 0 bases and J dropped 8 bases, with 19 bases sitting between them. This CDR3 spans 16 amino acids. Germline loops: CDR1 LGHNA, CDR2 YNFKEQ. The CDR3 here is CASSQEGPPKAGTQYF. DNA of the CDR3: TGTGCCAGCAGCCAAGAGGGACCACCTAAAGCCGGTACCCAGTACTTC.

The V gene is TRBV6-4, the J gene TRBJ2-2; TRBD2 matches at 8 bases. V was clipped by 0 bases and J by 4 bases; unmatched bases: 16. Germline V gives CDR1 MRHNA, CDR2 SNTAGT. The CDR3 runs to 20 residues. The CDR3 DNA is TGTGCCAGCAGTGACTCGAAGCGCCGGTTGAGCGGGAGTGGCACCGGGGAGCTGTTTTTT. This translates into CASSDSKRRLSGSGTGELFF.

This clone was seen a few times. This rearrangement joins TRBV15 to TRBJ2-1; D is unclear. Per germline, CDR1 LNHNV and CDR2 YYDKDF (reference sequence). The V gene lost 0 bases and the J gene lost 0 bases, with 9 bases spanning the gap. The CDR3 runs 16 residues. Here the CDR3 reads CATSRDLTSSYNEQFF. In nucleotides, the CDR3 is TGTGCCACCAGCAGAGACCTAACAAGCTCCTACAATGAGCAGTTCTTC.

V is TRBV28 and J is TRBJ1-3; D is uncertain. This CDR3 region has 15 residues. CDR1 is MDHEN and CDR2 is SYDVKM in the germline V gene. V lost 6 bases and J 0 bases, leaving 12 bases between the germline ends. The CDR3 reads CASRPGDSSGNTIYF. CDR3 DNA: TGTGCCAGCAGACCCGGGGATTCCTCTGGAAACACCATATATTTT. The variable domain in full, with the rest retrieved from reference TRBV28 and TRBJ1-3, is DVKVTQSSRYLVKRTGEKVFLECVQDMDHENMFWYRQDPGLGLRLIYFSYDVKMKEKGDIPEGYSVSREKKERFSLILESASTNQTSMYLCASRPGDSSGNTIYFGEGSWLTVV.

The chain links TRBV11-2 to TRBJ2-7; unclear D gene. Germline V gene sequence: CDR1 SGHAT, CDR2 FQNNGV. V was pared by 4 bases and J by 3 bases, with 13 bases between. The CDR3 spans 14 residues. CDR3 sequence (DNA): TGTGCCAGCAGCTCACCCATCGACGGCTACGAGCAGTACTTC. Protein: CASSSPIDGYEQYF. The whole variable domain, filled in from reference TRBV11-2 and TRBJ2-7, reads EAGVAQSPRYKIIEKRQSVAFWCNPISGHATLYWYQQILGQGPKLLIQFQNNGVVDDSQLPKDRFSAERLKGVDSTLKIQPAKLEDSAVYLCASSSPIDGYEQYFGPGTRLTVT.

This chain joins TRBV5-6 and TRBJ1-1; D is undetermined. The V gene's germline CDR1 is SGHDT and CDR2 YYEEEE. V was clipped by 0 bases and J by 1 base, with 4 bases between them. CDR3 length equals 13 residues. The CDR3 sequence: CASSLAWNTEAFF. CDR3 in DNA: TGTGCCAGCAGCTTGGCCTGGAACACTGAAGCTTTCTTT.

J is TRBJ1-6 and V is TRBV4-1; D gene ambiguous. The V gene's germline CDR1 is MGHRA and CDR2 YSYEKL. The V gene lost 2 bases and the J gene lost 8 bases, with 16 bases spanning the gap. The CDR3 sequence is 16 residues long. CDR3 region: CASSQKPPQMDSPLHF. CDR3 nucleotides: TGCGCCAGCAGCCAAAAGCCTCCCCAGATGGATTCACCCCTCCACTTT.

This clone showed up just once. The V and J genes are TRBV5-5 and TRBJ1-4, with unresolved D. CDR1 is SGHKS, CDR2 YYEKEE, per germline (reference sequence). This CDR3 region has 14 residues. V was pared by 4 bases and J by 5 bases, with 12 bases between. CDR3: CASSPQSRNEKLFF. CDR3 nucleotides: TGTGCCAGCAGCCCACAGAGTAGAAATGAAAAACTGTTTTTT.